This T cell receptor (beta chain) was sequenced in a study of spatial heterogeneity in lung cancer. About the study: Sequencing consistently turned up more beta-chain sequences than alpha-chain sequences. As counted in raw reads, each unique TCR and UMI combination appeared more than ten times on average.

The germline gives CDR1 MGHDK, CDR2 SYGVNS. The CDR3 sequence is 13 residues long. Deletions cut 6 bases from V and 5 bases from J, with 11 bases between. Many counts were recorded for this clonotype. Its target is not known. TCRdb re-analysed the 5' RACE reads in MiXCR, keeping a single row per CDR3 protein. The table records about 48,000 distinct CDR3 sequences, approximately 5.7% of them present only once. Time point noted: sample taken at primary tumor resection. Unsorted whole RNA of tumor, nontumor lung or frozen PBMC was sequenced. Study conclusions and caveats: Circulating ubiquitous expanded tumor TCRs were observed more frequently at resection than at follow-up.

J is TRBJ2-1 and V is TRBV25-1, with a possible D match to TRBD2 (7 bases). The sample here was PBMCs, taken at surgery. This clonotype originated in a male donor with early-stage non-small cell lung cancer. DNA for the CDR3: TGTGCCAGCAGGAGGGGGGGGAACAATGAGCAGTTCTTC. Translation: CASRRGGNNEQFF.